The present entry profiles one T cell receptor beta chain with its context. The data are from a study of blood T cells in healthy people across ages. This CDR3 spans 16 amino acids. Germline trimming cut 2 bases from V and 5 bases from J; bases unmatched to any gene: 7. Germline assignment: CDR1 DFQATT and CDR2 SNEGSKA (reference sequence). A J-beta primer mix and a sample-barcoded 5' primer were used in a second PCR of roughly 7 to 12 cycles. TCRdb used MiXCR to reprocess the 5' RACE reads, holding one entry per CDR3 protein. This table holds roughly 2 million distinct CDR3 sequences, around 48% found once.

This chain links TRBV20-1 with TRBJ2-1, with 12 positions matching TRBD2. This clonotype was obtained from a woman aged 40 to 49 in good health. Sequences were obtained from blood. The CDR3, as DNA: TGCAGTGCTAGACTTAAGCTAGCGGGGGGGAACAATGAGCAGTTCTTC. It codes for CSARLKLAGGNNEQFF.